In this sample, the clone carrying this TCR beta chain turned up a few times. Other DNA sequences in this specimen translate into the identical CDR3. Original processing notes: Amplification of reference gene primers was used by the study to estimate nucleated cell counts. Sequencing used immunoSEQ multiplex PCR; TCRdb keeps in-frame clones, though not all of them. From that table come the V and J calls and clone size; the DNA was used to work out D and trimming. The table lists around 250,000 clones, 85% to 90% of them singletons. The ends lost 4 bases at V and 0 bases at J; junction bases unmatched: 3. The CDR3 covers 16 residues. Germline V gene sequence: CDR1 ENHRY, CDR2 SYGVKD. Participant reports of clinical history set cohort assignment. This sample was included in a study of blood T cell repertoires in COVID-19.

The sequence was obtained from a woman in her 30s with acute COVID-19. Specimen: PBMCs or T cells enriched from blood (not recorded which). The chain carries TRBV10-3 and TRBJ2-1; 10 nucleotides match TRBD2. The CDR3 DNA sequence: TGTGCCATCAGTGGGACTAGCGGTAGCTCCTACAATGAGCAGTTCTTC. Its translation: CAISGTSGSSYNEQFF.